Reported below is one T cell receptor gamma chain. This receptor's antigen is unknown. This could be a read error, since a much larger clone is one nucleotide away. Reading the germline V gene (reference sequence) gives CDR1 GITISATS and CDR2 ISYDGTV. Trimming removed 0 bases from V and 7 bases from J; the gene matches leave 3 bases unexplained. There are 16 amino acids in the CDR3, from cysteine to phenylalanine inclusive. Only the CDR3 region is kept as DNA, spanning 48 bases read in frame from base 1. Library prep was done by 5' RACE. RNA was extracted from 8,000 to 10,000 sorted cells per sample using the RNeasy Micro Kit. Libraries were generated by template-switch reverse transcription, after which the CDR3gamma and CDR3delta regions were amplified by PCR. Amplicons were sequenced on an Illumina MiSeq with the V2 300 kit, and 150 bp paired-end reads were generated. As for the authors' bioinformatics: FastQC version 0.11.8 was used to check read quality. CDR3 sequences were built by aligning reads to GenBank TRG or TRD reference genes using MiXCR version 3.0.3. MiXCR ran with default parameters, except that TRDD assembly used 3 instead of 5 consecutive nucleotides. VDJtools version 1.2.1 with default settings was used for the repertoire analyses, which included normalized Shannon-Wiener diversity, clonotype tracking and multidimensional scaling. Out-of-frame CDR3 sequences and those containing stop codons were excluded from analysis. TCRdb reran clone calling on the public reads with CATT; rows sharing one DNA sequence were then combined. These V and J calls derive from TCRdb rather than the authors' analysis. This sample has more than 150 gamma-chain clones in its table, and about 25% of those were observed once. The top ten hold roughly 27% of the sample.

The data stem from a study of in vitro expanded adult blood gammadelta T cells (dated by TCRdb to 2019 to 2021). Looking at the study overall: Sort purity ranged from approximately 94% to 100% Vgamma9Vdelta2 cells among T cells. The study compared the TCR repertoire of Vgamma9Vdelta2 T cells expanded in vitro with a mistletoe-extract drug against those expanded with HMBPP or zoledronate. For every donor, cells were stimulated separately with HMBPP, zoledronate or AbnobaViscum P, and the TRG and TRD CDR3 repertoires from each condition were sequenced. Three subjects were included in the TCR repertoire analysis. What the work shows at the level of the full study, not this receptor alone: Most of the top TRGV9 CDR3 clonotypes were public, as they were shared across donors and across all three stimulation conditions. AbnobaViscum P-expanded Vgamma9Vdelta2 repertoires showed CDR3 length, diversity and J usage similar to HMBPP- and zoledronate-expanded repertoires, suggesting a polyclonal response. Every repertoire came from in vitro expanded cultures of healthy donor cells rather than from mistletoe-treated patients. Each donor had a private TRDV2 repertoire shared between treatments, and in multidimensional scaling the TRD repertoires clustered by subject rather than by stimulant.

The treatment or condition label of this sample denotes: microbial phosphoantigen (E)-4-hydroxy-3-methyl-but-2-enyl pyrophosphate, about 10 nM. Following expansion, live CD3+ TCRgammadelta+ Vgamma9+ Vdelta2+ T cells were FACS-sorted using a FACS Aria III. Before expansion, PBMC received a one-day pulse of roughly 10 nM HMBPP and were then washed three times. Cultures were expanded for around 13 days, with IL-2 replenished every 3 to 4 days. Following the one-day stimulant pulse, the cells were washed three times and then grown in medium with 95 to 100 U/mL IL-2. Before culture, peripheral blood mononuclear cells were isolated by Lymphoprep gradient centrifugation and were cryopreserved in liquid nitrogen.

The chain is encoded by TRGV9 joined to TRGJP. The TCR comes from an adult in good health. Sequencing was performed on gamma-delta T cells from peripheral blood expanded in culture, taken from an in vitro culture stimulated with HMBPP. The CDR3 reads CALWEVDELGKKIKVF. The sequenced DNA: TGTGCCTTGTGGGAGGTGGATGAGTTGGGCAAAAAAATCAAGGTATTT.